Listed below are T cell receptor beta chains from one sample, sequenced in a study of T-cell reconstitution after alpha-beta-depleted transplantation in children. MiXCR, run by TCRdb on the PCR reads, gives a single entry per CDR3 protein. The data show 780,000 or so distinct CDR3 sequences, approximately 15% seen once. Here the sequenced sample was PBMCs, mostly from graft donor cells, taken 360 days after TCRalphabeta/CD19-depleted stem cell transplant. These receptors came from a male patient aged 10-17 years who had a stem cell transplant for acute lymphoblastic leukemia, so the T cells may come from the graft donor. Each CDR3 is given with its conserved first and last residue. The order of the fields is CDR3 protein, CDR3 DNA, D gene, J gene, V gene, clone size. The D gene is left open where the match is weak. The size field is filled for only some rows; it gives once, few, many or a size class.

CDR3 protein: CASLATAGANVLTF
CDR3 DNA: TGCGCCAGCCTGGCAACGGCTGGGGCCAACGTCCTGACTTTC
D gene: -
J gene: TRBJ2-6
V gene: TRBV5-1
clone size: few

CDR3 protein: CASKLKREGTDTQYF
CDR3 DNA: TGTGCCAGCAAGTTAAAGCGGGAGGGTACAGATACGCAGTATTTT
D gene: TRBD2
J gene: TRBJ2-3
V gene: TRBV6-5
clone size: -

CDR3 protein: CASSYGRPEFF
CDR3 DNA: TGTGCCAGCAGTTATGGTAGGCCCGAGTTCTTC
D gene: -
J gene: TRBJ2-1
V gene: TRBV12-3/TRBV12-4
clone size: few

CDR3 protein: CASSQLYRGYNEQFF
CDR3 DNA: TGTGCCAGCAGCCAGCTCTACCGAGGCTACAATGAGCAGTTCTTC
D gene: -
J gene: TRBJ2-1
V gene: TRBV3-1
clone size: -

CDR3 protein: CSAEWGQGEAFF
CDR3 DNA: TGCAGTGCCGAATGGGGGCAGGGTGAAGCTTTCTTT
D gene: -
J gene: TRBJ1-1
V gene: TRBV20-1
clone size: few

CDR3 protein: CASSLLSRSTEAFF
CDR3 DNA: TGCGCCAGCAGCCTCCTGAGTCGGAGCACTGAAGCTTTCTTT
D gene: -
J gene: TRBJ1-1
V gene: TRBV5-1
clone size: -

CDR3 protein: CASSHHRAPNQPQHF
CDR3 DNA: TGCGCCAGCAGCCACCACAGGGCACCCAATCAGCCCCAGCATTTT
D gene: -
J gene: TRBJ1-5
V gene: TRBV4-1
clone size: few

CDR3 protein: CASSVGGRPGELFF
CDR3 DNA: TGTGCCAGCAGCGTCGGTGGGCGACCCGGGGAGCTGTTTTTT
D gene: -
J gene: TRBJ2-2
V gene: TRBV9
clone size: few

CDR3 protein: CASSSRGQEWVNEQFF
CDR3 DNA: TGTGCCAGCAGTTCACGCGGGCAAGAGTGGGTCAATGAGCAGTTCTTC
D gene: -
J gene: TRBJ2-1
V gene: TRBV12-3/TRBV12-4
clone size: -

CDR3 protein: CASSLQAYNEQFF
CDR3 DNA: TGTGCCAGCAGCTTGCAAGCGTACAATGAGCAGTTCTTC
D gene: -
J gene: TRBJ2-1
V gene: TRBV7-8
clone size: few

CDR3 protein: CSARAGNEQFF
CDR3 DNA: TGCAGTGCTAGAGCGGGAAATGAGCAGTTCTTC
D gene: -
J gene: TRBJ2-1
V gene: TRBV20-1
clone size: few

CDR3 protein: CSARVASGPYNEQFF
CDR3 DNA: TGCAGTGCTAGAGTGGCTAGCGGACCCTACAATGAGCAGTTCTTC
D gene: TRBD2
J gene: TRBJ2-1
V gene: TRBV20-1
clone size: few

CDR3 protein: CASSLSTPGGNEQFF
CDR3 DNA: TGTGCCAGCAGTTTATCGACTCCAGGGGGCAATGAGCAGTTCTTC
D gene: TRBD1
J gene: TRBJ2-1
V gene: TRBV27
clone size: -

CDR3 protein: CASSPGGPSLPPGANVLTF
CDR3 DNA: TGTGCCAGCAGCCCAGGGGGTCCTTCGCTTCCCCCTGGGGCCAACGTCCTGACTTTC
D gene: TRBD1
J gene: TRBJ2-6
V gene: TRBV14
clone size: -

CDR3 protein: CASSAYYYPPYEQYF
CDR3 DNA: TGTGCCAGCAGTGCCTATTATTACCCGCCCTACGAGCAGTACTTC
D gene: -
J gene: TRBJ2-7
V gene: TRBV27
clone size: -

CDR3 protein: CATRFRGLPSNTGELFF
CDR3 DNA: TGTGCCACCCGCTTCAGGGGGCTTCCTTCGAACACCGGGGAGCTGTTTTTT
D gene: TRBD1
J gene: TRBJ2-2
V gene: TRBV7-9
clone size: few

CDR3 protein: CAISALKDTEAFF
CDR3 DNA: TGTGCCATCAGCGCCTTAAAGGACACTGAAGCTTTCTTT
D gene: -
J gene: TRBJ1-1
V gene: TRBV10-3
clone size: few

CDR3 protein: CSVGGRTGAYEQYF
CDR3 DNA: TGCAGCGTTGGTGGGCGGACAGGGGCCTACGAGCAGTACTTC
D gene: TRBD1
J gene: TRBJ2-7
V gene: TRBV29-1
clone size: many

CDR3 protein: CASGGQGKGYTEAFF
CDR3 DNA: TGTGCCAGCGGGGGACAGGGAAAAGGTTACACTGAAGCTTTCTTT
D gene: TRBD1
J gene: TRBJ1-1
V gene: TRBV12-3/TRBV12-4
clone size: -

CDR3 protein: CASSASGGMQFF
CDR3 DNA: TGTGCCAGCAGTGCAAGCGGGGGGATGCAGTTCTTC
D gene: TRBD2
J gene: TRBJ2-1
V gene: TRBV2
clone size: -

CDR3 protein: CASSYLDRVVYEQYF
CDR3 DNA: TGTGCCAGCAGTTACCTGGACAGGGTAGTCTACGAGCAGTACTTC
D gene: TRBD1
J gene: TRBJ2-7
V gene: TRBV28
clone size: few

CDR3 protein: CSARDFGYSVFSNEQFF
CDR3 DNA: TGCAGTGCTAGAGATTTTGGGTATTCGGTTTTCTCCAATGAGCAGTTCTTC
D gene: -
J gene: TRBJ2-1
V gene: TRBV20-1
clone size: -

CDR3 protein: CASTNRILSQPQHF
CDR3 DNA: TGTGCCAGCACCAACAGGATTCTAAGTCAGCCCCAGCATTTT
D gene: -
J gene: TRBJ1-5
V gene: TRBV12-3/TRBV12-4
clone size: many

CDR3 protein: CASSHSGLAGVTDTQYF
CDR3 DNA: TGTGCCAGCAGTCATTCTGGACTAGCGGGAGTCACAGATACGCAGTATTTT
D gene: TRBD2
J gene: TRBJ2-3
V gene: TRBV27
clone size: -

CDR3 protein: CASRSSGTGVWADTQYF
CDR3 DNA: TGTGCCAGCAGAAGCTCGGGGACGGGGGTTTGGGCAGATACGCAGTATTTT
D gene: -
J gene: TRBJ2-3
V gene: TRBV12-3/TRBV12-4
clone size: -

CDR3 protein: CATETGTSGSNEQFF
CDR3 DNA: TGTGCCACCGAAACCGGGACTAGCGGGAGCAATGAGCAGTTCTTC
D gene: TRBD2
J gene: TRBJ2-1
V gene: TRBV10-3
clone size: -

CDR3 protein: CASSLRDRRDTQYF
CDR3 DNA: TGTGCCAGCAGTTTACGCGACCGTAGAGATACGCAGTATTTT
D gene: -
J gene: TRBJ2-3
V gene: TRBV12-3/TRBV12-4
clone size: -

CDR3 protein: CAITSNILQGGEQFF
CDR3 DNA: TGTGCCATCACCTCGAATATTTTACAGGGCGGTGAGCAGTTCTTC
D gene: -
J gene: TRBJ2-1
V gene: TRBV10-3
clone size: many

CDR3 protein: CASSPHLRGCRPQHF
CDR3 DNA: TGTGCCAGCAGCCCCCATCTTAGGGGGTGTCGGCCCCAGCATTTT
D gene: -
J gene: TRBJ1-5
V gene: TRBV7-7
clone size: few

CDR3 protein: CASSYSADGGQPQHF
CDR3 DNA: TGTGCCAGCAGTTACTCGGCGGACGGAGGTCAGCCCCAGCATTTT
D gene: -
J gene: TRBJ1-5
V gene: TRBV6-5
clone size: -

CDR3 protein: CASTRTGEGYGYTF
CDR3 DNA: TGTGCCAGCACTCGGACAGGGGAAGGATATGGCTACACCTTC
D gene: TRBD1
J gene: TRBJ1-2
V gene: TRBV27
clone size: -

CDR3 protein: CASSDSSLSSYEQYF
CDR3 DNA: TGTGCCAGCAGTGATAGTTCCCTTTCCTCCTACGAGCAGTACTTC
D gene: -
J gene: TRBJ2-7
V gene: TRBV2
clone size: few

CDR3 protein: CAIGPGTVQETQYF
CDR3 DNA: TGTGCCATCGGCCCCGGGACAGTTCAAGAGACCCAGTACTTC
D gene: TRBD1
J gene: TRBJ2-5
V gene: TRBV5-6
clone size: -

CDR3 protein: CASSLTGGYTEAFF
CDR3 DNA: TGCGCCAGCAGCTTGACAGGGGGTTACACTGAAGCTTTCTTT
D gene: TRBD1
J gene: TRBJ1-1
V gene: TRBV5-1
clone size: many

CDR3 protein: CSVEGGRATGVSYEQYF
CDR3 DNA: TGCAGCGTTGAAGGGGGCAGGGCGACAGGCGTCTCCTACGAGCAGTACTTC
D gene: -
J gene: TRBJ2-7
V gene: TRBV29-1
clone size: many

CDR3 protein: CSADRGWGNEQFF
CDR3 DNA: TGCAGCGCTGACAGGGGTTGGGGGAATGAGCAGTTCTTC
D gene: TRBD1
J gene: TRBJ2-1
V gene: TRBV29-1
clone size: -

CDR3 protein: CASSLTRAEAFF
CDR3 DNA: TGTGCCAGCTCACTGACCAGGGCAGAAGCTTTCTTT
D gene: -
J gene: TRBJ1-1
V gene: TRBV18
clone size: -

CDR3 protein: CASSSTSGDTQYF
CDR3 DNA: TGCGCCAGCAGCTCCACTTCGGGAGATACGCAGTATTTT
D gene: -
J gene: TRBJ2-3
V gene: TRBV5-1
clone size: -

CDR3 protein: CSVEALAGIYNEQFF
CDR3 DNA: TGCAGCGTCGAGGCTCTAGCGGGGATCTACAATGAGCAGTTCTTC
D gene: TRBD2
J gene: TRBJ2-1
V gene: TRBV29-1
clone size: -

CDR3 protein: CASSSMSMGQGIFPYEQYF
CDR3 DNA: TGTGCCAGCAGCTCCATGTCAATGGGACAGGGTATTTTCCCCTACGAGCAGTACTTC
D gene: TRBD1
J gene: TRBJ2-7
V gene: TRBV11-2
clone size: -

CDR3 protein: CASSQGSIPFREQYF
CDR3 DNA: TGCGCCAGCAGCCAAGGCTCGATACCCTTTCGGGAGCAGTACTTC
D gene: -
J gene: TRBJ2-7
V gene: TRBV4-1
clone size: -

CDR3 protein: CASSSPIMGLTPTDTQYF
CDR3 DNA: TGTGCCAGCAGCTCCCCTATCATGGGCCTCACCCCCACAGATACGCAGTATTTT
D gene: -
J gene: TRBJ2-3
V gene: TRBV11-1
clone size: few

CDR3 protein: CASSRAGTSGNEQFF
CDR3 DNA: TGTGCCAGCAGCCGCGCCGGGACTAGTGGCAATGAGCAGTTCTTC
D gene: TRBD2
J gene: TRBJ2-1
V gene: TRBV7-9
clone size: -

CDR3 protein: CASSLGPAQETQYF
CDR3 DNA: TGTGCCAGCAGCTTAGGTCCAGCCCAAGAGACCCAGTACTTC
D gene: -
J gene: TRBJ2-5
V gene: TRBV7-3
clone size: few

CDR3 protein: CASSLGRGANVLTF
CDR3 DNA: TGCGCCAGCAGCTTGGGGAGAGGGGCCAACGTCCTGACTTTC
D gene: -
J gene: TRBJ2-6
V gene: TRBV5-1
clone size: -

CDR3 protein: CASSASRAYEQYF
CDR3 DNA: TGCGCCAGCAGCGCTTCCAGGGCCTACGAGCAGTACTTC
D gene: -
J gene: TRBJ2-7
V gene: TRBV5-1
clone size: -

CDR3 protein: CASSLEMLPDTQYF
CDR3 DNA: TGTGCCAGCAGCTTAGAGATGTTGCCTGATACGCAGTATTTT
D gene: -
J gene: TRBJ2-3
V gene: TRBV7-8
clone size: -

CDR3 protein: CASSQNGPNNEQFF
CDR3 DNA: TGTGCCAGCAGTCAAAATGGACCAAACAATGAGCAGTTCTTC
D gene: -
J gene: TRBJ2-1
V gene: TRBV12-3/TRBV12-4
clone size: few

CDR3 protein: CASSAKAGTSVTSSTQYF
CDR3 DNA: TGTGCCAGCAGCGCAAAGGCCGGGACTAGCGTGACCTCAAGTACGCAGTATTTT
D gene: TRBD2
J gene: TRBJ2-3
V gene: TRBV11-1
clone size: many

CDR3 protein: CASSQTRGTDTQYF
CDR3 DNA: TGTGCCAGCAGCCAGACCAGGGGGACAGATACGCAGTATTTT
D gene: TRBD1
J gene: TRBJ2-3
V gene: TRBV7-3
clone size: -

CDR3 protein: CASSFSLIGTGTYEQYF
CDR3 DNA: TGTGCCAGCAGTTTCTCTCTTATAGGGACAGGTACCTACGAGCAGTACTTC
D gene: TRBD1
J gene: TRBJ2-7
V gene: TRBV12-3/TRBV12-4
clone size: few

CDR3 protein: CASSQPGSGSGANVLTF
CDR3 DNA: TGTGCCAGCAGCCAACCCGGGAGCGGCTCTGGGGCCAACGTCCTGACTTTC
D gene: -
J gene: TRBJ2-6
V gene: TRBV4-2
clone size: -